This T cell receptor beta chain derives from a study of sequential checkpoint blockade in melanoma. The overall study: Randomization was 1:1 between first-line nivolumab→ipilimumab and ipilimumab→nivolumab. Maintenance nivolumab came after either treatment sequence.

Here immunoSEQ multiplex PCR was the method, and the copy in TCRdb shows in-frame clones only, minus some. The sample contains about 9,900 clones, 71% of which appear only once. The J segment lost 6 bases and the V segment lost 6 bases, leaving 4 bases of the junction unmatched. The length of the CDR3 is 12 residues. Germline assignment: CDR1 MNHNS and CDR2 SASEGT. Treatment of the sample: randomized to nivolumab then ipilimumab (arm A) or the reverse (arm B). None of the patients previously received DNA-damaging chemotherapy. PBMC sorting kept live CD3+CD8+ cells without CD19 or CD56. The chain uses TRBV6-1 and TRBJ2-7; TRBD1 agrees at 8 bases. The receptor's source is a human donor with melanoma. This sample comprised CD8+ T cells sorted from blood (inferred from file names), obtained from a patient given nivolumab and ipilimumab in sequence. CDR3 region: CASSATGAEQYF. CDR3 in DNA: TGTGCCAGCAGCGCGACAGGGGCCGAGCAGTACTTC.